These T cell receptor beta chains were read from a single sample in a study of shared clonotypes between healthy human individuals. The assay was immunoSEQ multiplex PCR, and TCRdb's table has in-frame clones only and misses some. The table lists 2 million to 3 million clones, approximately 94% of them singletons, with approximately 0.36% in the top ten. The specimen was naive CD4+ T cells from PBMCs. The receptors derive from a man younger than 35 in good health. Some clones in this sample may be carry-over from other donors' samples. Both conserved end residues are part of each CDR3. Each record gives: D gene, clone size, V gene, J gene, CDR3 DNA, CDR3 protein. D genes are given only for firm matches. Clone sizes are given selectively: once, few, many, or a class where the clone is expanded.

d_gene: NA
abundance: once
v_gene: TRBV7-2
j_gene: TRBJ1-2
CDR3nt: TGTGCCAGCTCGAACTACATTCGGGACAACTATGGCTACACCTTC
CDR3aa: CASSNYIRDNYGYTF

d_gene: TRBD1
abundance: NA
v_gene: TRBV5-1
j_gene: TRBJ2-6
CDR3nt: TGCGCCAGCAGCGGGGGACAGCTAAGCTCTGGGGCCAACGTCCTGACTTTC
CDR3aa: CASSGGQLSSGANVLTF

d_gene: NA
abundance: NA
v_gene: TRBV7-8
j_gene: TRBJ2-3
CDR3nt: TGTGCCAGCAGCCGAAGAAATCCCGGACAACTAAATACGCAGTATTTT
CDR3aa: CASSRRNPGQLNTQYF

d_gene: NA
abundance: NA
v_gene: TRBV27
j_gene: TRBJ2-2
CDR3nt: TGTGCCAGCAGTTGGGGGGCCGGGGAGCTGTTTTTT
CDR3aa: CASSWGAGELFF

d_gene: TRBD2
abundance: NA
v_gene: TRBV5-8
j_gene: TRBJ2-1
CDR3nt: TGTGCCAGCAGCCCTAGCGGGAGGTCCTACAATGAGCAGTTCTTC
CDR3aa: CASSPSGRSYNEQFF

d_gene: NA
abundance: NA
v_gene: TRBV10-1
j_gene: TRBJ1-1
CDR3nt: TGCGCCAGCAGTGAGGCCCCTGCAGGAGAAACTGAAGCTTTCTTT
CDR3aa: CASSEAPAGETEAFF

d_gene: NA
abundance: NA
v_gene: TRBV7-9
j_gene: TRBJ1-4
CDR3nt: TGTGCCAGCAGCTTCGCCGCAACTAATGAAAAACTGTTTTTT
CDR3aa: CASSFAATNEKLFF

d_gene: NA
abundance: NA
v_gene: TRBV2
j_gene: TRBJ2-7
CDR3nt: TGTGCCAGCAGTGATATGGGCGGGCGATTTTCCTACGAGCAGTACTTC
CDR3aa: CASSDMGGRFSYEQYF

d_gene: NA
abundance: NA
v_gene: TRBV14
j_gene: TRBJ2-1
CDR3nt: TGTGCCAGCAGCCAGAAGCGCAATGAGCAGTTCTTC
CDR3aa: CASSQKRNEQFF

d_gene: NA
abundance: NA
v_gene: TRBV5-4
j_gene: TRBJ2-2
CDR3nt: TGTGCCAGCAGCCCTAGGACGGCGAACACCGGGGAGCTGTTTTTT
CDR3aa: CASSPRTANTGELFF

d_gene: NA
abundance: NA
v_gene: TRBV21-1
j_gene: TRBJ2-1
CDR3nt: TGTGCCAGCAGCTCGCCTTGTGGGGGGAATGAGCAGTTCTTC
CDR3aa: CASSSPCGGNEQFF

d_gene: NA
abundance: NA
v_gene: TRBV13
j_gene: TRBJ2-1
CDR3nt: TGTGCCAGCAGCAGTGACTCGCGCAATGAGCAGTTCTTC
CDR3aa: CASSSDSRNEQFF

d_gene: TRBD1
abundance: NA
v_gene: TRBV9
j_gene: TRBJ2-1
CDR3nt: TGTGCCAGCAGCGCGACGACAGGGAGCAATGAGCAGTTCTTC
CDR3aa: CASSATTGSNEQFF

d_gene: TRBD2
abundance: NA
v_gene: TRBV5-1
j_gene: TRBJ2-2
CDR3nt: TGCGCCAGCAGCTTTACTAGCGCCCACACCGGGGAGCTGTTTTTT
CDR3aa: CASSFTSAHTGELFF

d_gene: TRBD1
abundance: NA
v_gene: TRBV5-1
j_gene: TRBJ2-1
CDR3nt: TGCGCCAGCAGCCCCCGGGACAGAGCCTACAATGAGCAGTTCTTC
CDR3aa: CASSPRDRAYNEQFF

d_gene: TRBD1
abundance: NA
v_gene: TRBV6-5
j_gene: TRBJ2-7
CDR3nt: TGTGCCAGCAGATCCGGGACAGGGACCTACGAGCAGTACTTC
CDR3aa: CASRSGTGTYEQYF

d_gene: TRBD2
abundance: NA
v_gene: TRBV7-3
j_gene: TRBJ2-3
CDR3nt: TGTGCCAGCGCAAATGGTCTAGCGGGGACCCGCGGTACGCAGTATTTT
CDR3aa: CASANGLAGTRGTQYF

d_gene: TRBD1
abundance: NA
v_gene: TRBV28
j_gene: TRBJ2-7
CDR3nt: TGTGCCAGCAGCCGCAGGACAGGGAAGGGCTCCTACGAGCAGTACTTC
CDR3aa: CASSRRTGKGSYEQYF

d_gene: NA
abundance: NA
v_gene: TRBV4-3
j_gene: TRBJ1-1
CDR3nt: TGCGCCAGCAGCCAAGAAGCATCTAGGGACACTGAAGCTTTCTTT
CDR3aa: CASSQEASRDTEAFF

d_gene: TRBD2
abundance: NA
v_gene: TRBV5-4
j_gene: TRBJ2-7
CDR3nt: TGTGCCAGCAGCTTGGCCCGGGGACTAGGGGTTTACGAGCAGTACTTC
CDR3aa: CASSLARGLGVYEQYF

d_gene: TRBD2
abundance: NA
v_gene: TRBV6-1
j_gene: TRBJ2-7
CDR3nt: TGTGCCAGCAGTGAAGCCCAGCGGGGAACCTACGAGCAGTACTTC
CDR3aa: CASSEAQRGTYEQYF

d_gene: NA
abundance: once
v_gene: TRBV4-1
j_gene: TRBJ2-1
CDR3nt: TGCGCCAGCAGCCATATTCGGTCCGGAGATCTCTACAATGAGCAGTTCTTC
CDR3aa: CASSHIRSGDLYNEQFF

d_gene: NA
abundance: NA
v_gene: TRBV9
j_gene: TRBJ1-2
CDR3nt: TGTGCCAGCAGCGTAAACGAAAAGCATCTTAACTATGGCTACACCTTC
CDR3aa: CASSVNEKHLNYGYTF

d_gene: TRBD2
abundance: NA
v_gene: TRBV2
j_gene: TRBJ2-7
CDR3nt: TGTGCCAGCAGTCCACCGGGACTAGCGGTCTACGAGCAGTACTTC
CDR3aa: CASSPPGLAVYEQYF

d_gene: TRBD1
abundance: NA
v_gene: TRBV10-3
j_gene: TRBJ1-1
CDR3nt: TGTGCCATCACGGACAGGGGGCCGGCTGAAGCTTTCTTT
CDR3aa: CAITDRGPAEAFF

d_gene: NA
abundance: NA
v_gene: TRBV9
j_gene: TRBJ1-2
CDR3nt: TGTGCCAGCAGCGTAGATGGTGGGGGCTTACAAAGGGGCTACACCTTC
CDR3aa: CASSVDGGGLQRGYTF

d_gene: NA
abundance: NA
v_gene: TRBV28
j_gene: TRBJ2-4
CDR3nt: TGTGCCAGCAATTCCGCAGGGTGGACCAAAAACATTCAGTACTTC
CDR3aa: CASNSAGWTKNIQYF

d_gene: NA
abundance: NA
v_gene: TRBV10-3
j_gene: TRBJ1-6
CDR3nt: TGTGCCATCAGTGAGGGAAATGCTTCGGGGCCCCTCCACTTT
CDR3aa: CAISEGNASGPLHF

d_gene: NA
abundance: NA
v_gene: TRBV25-1
j_gene: TRBJ2-7
CDR3nt: TGTGCCAGCAGTGAAACACAGTCCGGGGGCTACGAGCAGTACTTC
CDR3aa: CASSETQSGGYEQYF

d_gene: NA
abundance: NA
v_gene: TRBV19
j_gene: TRBJ2-3
CDR3nt: TGTGCCAGTAGTCCACGTCGGACTTCCACAGATACGCAGTATTTT
CDR3aa: CASSPRRTSTDTQYF

d_gene: NA
abundance: NA
v_gene: TRBV5-1
j_gene: TRBJ2-7
CDR3nt: TGCGCCAGCAGCCCGACGACAGGTTCCTACGAGCAGTACTTC
CDR3aa: CASSPTTGSYEQYF

d_gene: TRBD1
abundance: few
v_gene: TRBV4-1
j_gene: TRBJ1-1
CDR3nt: TGCGCCAGCAGCCTTCCACAGGGGACTGCTTTCTTT
CDR3aa: CASSLPQGTAFF

d_gene: TRBD1
abundance: NA
v_gene: TRBV28
j_gene: TRBJ1-5
CDR3nt: TGTGCCAGCAGTGGCACGGGACAGCCTAGAATAAGGGTGTATCAGCCCCAGCATTTT
CDR3aa: CASSGTGQPRIRVYQPQHF

d_gene: NA
abundance: few
v_gene: TRBV6-5
j_gene: TRBJ1-4
CDR3nt: TGTGCCAGCAGTTACTCGCCGGGGGACACTTTT
CDR3aa: CASSYSPGDTF

d_gene: TRBD2
abundance: NA
v_gene: TRBV4-2
j_gene: TRBJ2-3
CDR3nt: TGTGCCAGCAGCCAAGCTGGACTAGCGGGAGTTCAGAGCACAGATACGCAGTATTTT
CDR3aa: CASSQAGLAGVQSTDTQYF

d_gene: NA
abundance: NA
v_gene: TRBV2
j_gene: TRBJ1-1
CDR3nt: TGTGCCAGCACTCCGACTACATTGGGTCCGGGGGCAGCTTTCTTT
CDR3aa: CASTPTTLGPGAAFF

d_gene: NA
abundance: NA
v_gene: TRBV2
j_gene: TRBJ2-5
CDR3nt: TGTGCCAGCGGGGCGACCCGAACGACCCAGTACTTC
CDR3aa: CASGATRTTQYF

d_gene: NA
abundance: NA
v_gene: TRBV9
j_gene: TRBJ1-1
CDR3nt: TGTGCCAGCAGCGGGAACATTGCGGACACTGAAGCTTTCTTT
CDR3aa: CASSGNIADTEAFF

d_gene: TRBD2
abundance: once
v_gene: TRBV5-1
j_gene: TRBJ2-3
CDR3nt: TGCGCCAGCGCGTGGCTAGCGGGAAATTCAGATACGCAGTATTTT
CDR3aa: CASAWLAGNSDTQYF

d_gene: NA
abundance: once
v_gene: TRBV5-1
j_gene: TRBJ1-2
CDR3nt: TGCGCCAGCAGCCCTTTACAGGGCTACTATGGCTACACCTTC
CDR3aa: CASSPLQGYYGYTF

d_gene: NA
abundance: NA
v_gene: TRBV27
j_gene: TRBJ2-3
CDR3nt: TGTGCCAGCAGATTAGGGAGGGATACGCAGTATTTT
CDR3aa: CASRLGRDTQYF

d_gene: NA
abundance: NA
v_gene: TRBV5-4
j_gene: TRBJ2-3
CDR3nt: TGTGCCAGCAGCTTAGAGGGAGTTGCAGATACGCAGTATTTT
CDR3aa: CASSLEGVADTQYF

d_gene: TRBD1
abundance: NA
v_gene: TRBV5-6
j_gene: TRBJ1-5
CDR3nt: TGTGCCAGCAGCTCCCTAAATCGACAGGGGGGTCAGCCCCAGCATTTT
CDR3aa: CASSSLNRQGGQPQHF

d_gene: NA
abundance: NA
v_gene: TRBV7-2
j_gene: TRBJ1-2
CDR3nt: TGTGCCAGCCTCAGCCCGGGCACCTCTAACTATGGCTACACCTTC
CDR3aa: CASLSPGTSNYGYTF

d_gene: TRBD1
abundance: NA
v_gene: TRBV7-8
j_gene: TRBJ2-7
CDR3nt: TGTGCCAGCAGCCTGGTAGTGAGGGGAAGGGGGCTCCGCCCGAGGGGTGACGAGCAGTACTTC
CDR3aa: CASSLVVRGRGLRPRGDEQYF

d_gene: TRBD2
abundance: once
v_gene: TRBV5-4
j_gene: TRBJ2-1
CDR3nt: TGTGCCAGCACCTTTACGCCAGCGGGAGACAATGAGCAGTTCTTC
CDR3aa: CASTFTPAGDNEQFF

d_gene: NA
abundance: NA
v_gene: TRBV7-2
j_gene: TRBJ1-2
CDR3nt: TGTGCCAGCAGCTTAGCTGAGGGAGGAGGCTATGGCTACACCTTC
CDR3aa: CASSLAEGGGYGYTF

d_gene: NA
abundance: NA
v_gene: TRBV29-1
j_gene: TRBJ1-1
CDR3nt: TGCAGCGTCGAGAGAACAGGGATGACTGAAGCTTTCTTT
CDR3aa: CSVERTGMTEAFF

d_gene: NA
abundance: NA
v_gene: TRBV28
j_gene: TRBJ2-5
CDR3nt: TGTGCCAGCAGAGGAGGCCCGGGGACCCAGTACTTC
CDR3aa: CASRGGPGTQYF

d_gene: TRBD1
abundance: NA
v_gene: TRBV7-2
j_gene: TRBJ2-7
CDR3nt: TGTGCCAGCAGCTTAGGAGGGGGCGGCTCCTACGAGCAGTACTTC
CDR3aa: CASSLGGGGSYEQYF

d_gene: TRBD1
abundance: NA
v_gene: TRBV7-2
j_gene: TRBJ2-7
CDR3nt: TGTGCCAGCAGCGCCCGCGCGACCGGGACAGGGGGACTCGAGCAGTACTTC
CDR3aa: CASSARATGTGGLEQYF

d_gene: TRBD1
abundance: once
v_gene: TRBV9
j_gene: TRBJ2-3
CDR3nt: TGTGCCAGCAGCAAGAGACAGGGGAGCACAGATACGCAGTATTTT
CDR3aa: CASSKRQGSTDTQYF

d_gene: NA
abundance: NA
v_gene: TRBV25-1
j_gene: TRBJ2-7
CDR3nt: TGTGCCAGCAGTGAGGGCAGCCTCTACGAGCAGTACTTC
CDR3aa: CASSEGSLYEQYF

d_gene: TRBD2
abundance: few
v_gene: TRBV18
j_gene: TRBJ2-7
CDR3nt: TGTGCCAGCTCACCACGGGGAGGGATTCCCGAGCAGTACTTC
CDR3aa: CASSPRGGIPEQYF

d_gene: TRBD1
abundance: NA
v_gene: TRBV5-4
j_gene: TRBJ1-4
CDR3nt: TGTGCCAGCAGCCGGACAGGGACTAATGAAAAACTGTTTTTT
CDR3aa: CASSRTGTNEKLFF

d_gene: TRBD1
abundance: NA
v_gene: TRBV29-1
j_gene: TRBJ2-5
CDR3nt: TGCAGCGGATACAGGGGTGGAGAGACCCAGTACTTC
CDR3aa: CSGYRGGETQYF

d_gene: NA
abundance: NA
v_gene: TRBV30
j_gene: TRBJ2-2
CDR3nt: TGTGCCTGGGATGGGTTTATCACCGGGGAGCTGTTTTTT
CDR3aa: CAWDGFITGELFF